This T cell receptor (beta chain) was obtained from a study of CD8+ T cells in alopecia areata. This clone was seen only once. Its cognate antigen is unknown. The CDR3 runs 13 residues. Trimming took off 2 bases at V and 8 bases at J, with 13 bases between the two ends. From germline, CDR1 is SGHRS and CDR2 YFSETQ. Notes on the study in general: Alphabeta T cells residing in normal skin are also sequenced in scalp samples.

The authors extracted RNA and reverse transcribed it into cDNA as the sequencing template. Sequencing used immunoSEQ multiplex PCR; TCRdb keeps in-frame clones, though not all of them. The table lists some 170,000 clones, almost 65% of them singletons. This chain connects TRBV5-1 to TRBJ1-1; a weak D match, TRBD1 (5 bases). The origin of this receptor is a human donor with alopecia areata. The starting material was CD4+ T cells sorted from blood, obtained at week 0. CDR3 nucleotide sequence: TGCGCCAGCAGCTTTGACGGGACGGGGGAAGCTTTCTTT. This gives the protein CASSFDGTGEAFF.